The present TCR beta chain was sequenced within a study of cytomegalovirus exposure and HLA in healthy donors. The primer mix had 60 Vbeta and 13 Jbeta primers. Repertoires were generated with immunoSEQ multiplex PCR, while TCRdb's copy carries only in-frame clones and drops some. The table has around 100,000 clones, roughly 73% seen once. Whole-study results and caveats: Later analysis identified about 17,000 TCR beta sequences associated with HLA alleles, using a false discovery rate threshold of 0.05. The study found most TCR sequences rare, yet found some public TCRs in many donors.

CDR1 and CDR2 from the germline V gene are MNHNS and SASEGT. The J segment lost 4 bases and the V segment lost 2 bases, leaving 7 bases of the junction unmatched. This CDR3 spans 16 amino acids. Concerning this clone: Its target is not known.

The chain combines TRBV6-1 with TRBJ2-1; TRBD2 aligns across 8 bases. Sequencing was done on a sample of PBMCs. This receptor was obtained from a woman aged 25-40 years in good health and CMV-seronegative. CDR3 coding DNA: TGTGCCAGCAGTGAACGGAGCGGGAGTATTTACAATGAGCAGTTCTTC. Translating gives CASSERSGSIYNEQFF.